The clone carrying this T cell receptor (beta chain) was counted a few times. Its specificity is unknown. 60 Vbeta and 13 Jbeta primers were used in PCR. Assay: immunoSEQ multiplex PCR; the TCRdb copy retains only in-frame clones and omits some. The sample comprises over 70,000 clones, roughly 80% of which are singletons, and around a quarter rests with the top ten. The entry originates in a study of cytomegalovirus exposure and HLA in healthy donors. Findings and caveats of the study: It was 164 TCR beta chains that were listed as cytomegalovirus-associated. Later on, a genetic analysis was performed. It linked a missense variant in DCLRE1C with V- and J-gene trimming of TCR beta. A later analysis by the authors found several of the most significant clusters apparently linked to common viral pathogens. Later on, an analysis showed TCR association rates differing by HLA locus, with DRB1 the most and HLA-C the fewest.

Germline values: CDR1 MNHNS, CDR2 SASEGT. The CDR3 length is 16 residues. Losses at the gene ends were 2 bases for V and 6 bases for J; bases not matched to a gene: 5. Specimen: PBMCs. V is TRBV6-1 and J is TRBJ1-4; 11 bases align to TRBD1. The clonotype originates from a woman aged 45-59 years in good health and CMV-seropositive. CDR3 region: CASSESGGQGDEKLFF. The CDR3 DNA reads TGTGCCAGCAGTGAATCCGGGGGACAGGGGGATGAAAAACTGTTTTTT.